This is a list of T cell receptor beta chains from one sample in a study of human T cells and chemical hapten exposure. TCRdb ran MiXCR on the RACE reads and lists one entry per CDR3 protein. There are about 97,000 distinct CDR3 sequences in the sample; roughly a quarter occur only once, and 10% lies in the top ten. Sequenced here: whole blood, sampled in connection with sensitization to the hapten diphenylcyclopropenone (DPC). These receptors all come from a middle-aged man with alopecia areata. Some clones in this sample may be carry-over from other donors' samples. Both conserved end residues are part of each CDR3. Fields, in order: CDR3 DNA, CDR3 protein, V gene, clone size, J gene, D gene, CDR3 length. A D gene is named only where the DNA matches it firmly. A clone size is listed for some rows: how often the clone was seen (once, few, many), or a class if it is expanded.

CDR3nt: TGTGCCAGCAGCCGTAGACAGGGGGCTTCCACAGATACGCAGTATTTT; CDR3aa: CASSRRQGASTDTQYF; v_gene: TRBV12-3/TRBV12-4; abundance: NA; j_gene: TRBJ2-3; d_gene: TRBD1; len: 16
CDR3nt: TGCGCCAGCCCTCTTCCAGGTTATCCTCCGGCGGGGCGGGAGCTCACCTACGAGCAGTACTTC; CDR3aa: CASPLPGYPPAGRELTYEQYF; v_gene: TRBV10-1; abundance: few; j_gene: TRBJ2-7; d_gene: TRBD2; len: 21
CDR3nt: TGTGCCAGCAGTACGGGACTCGACGAAGAGACCCAGTACTTC; CDR3aa: CASSTGLDEETQYF; v_gene: TRBV12-3/TRBV12-4; abundance: NA; j_gene: TRBJ2-5; d_gene: NA; len: 14
CDR3nt: TGCGCCAGCAGCCTGGGGGACTCATGGGAGACCCAGTACTTC; CDR3aa: CASSLGDSWETQYF; v_gene: TRBV5-1; abundance: few; j_gene: TRBJ2-5; d_gene: NA; len: 14
CDR3nt: TGTGCCAGCAGCCAAGGTGTTCAGAGCAATCAGCCCCAGCATTTT; CDR3aa: CASSQGVQSNQPQHF; v_gene: TRBV3-1; abundance: NA; j_gene: TRBJ1-5; d_gene: NA; len: 15
CDR3nt: TGTGCCAGCAACTCCGGGACTATTACAGATACGCAGTATTTT; CDR3aa: CASNSGTITDTQYF; v_gene: TRBV6-2/TRBV6-3; abundance: many; j_gene: TRBJ2-3; d_gene: TRBD2; len: 14
CDR3nt: TGTGCCAGCAGCTTAGAAGTAAACACTGAAGCTTTCTTT; CDR3aa: CASSLEVNTEAFF; v_gene: TRBV7-8; abundance: NA; j_gene: TRBJ1-1; d_gene: NA; len: 13
CDR3nt: TGTGCCAGCAGCTTAGAACGGTTTAATCAGCCCCAGCATTTT; CDR3aa: CASSLERFNQPQHF; v_gene: TRBV11-2; abundance: NA; j_gene: TRBJ1-5; d_gene: NA; len: 14
CDR3nt: TGCGCCAGCAGCTCCACGGACAGGGGTGAGAACACTGAAGCTTTCTTT; CDR3aa: CASSSTDRGENTEAFF; v_gene: TRBV5-1; abundance: NA; j_gene: TRBJ1-1; d_gene: TRBD1; len: 16
CDR3nt: TGTGCCAGCAGCTACCGGGACTCAGCGATTGTAGGAGGAGATACGCAGTATTTT; CDR3aa: CASSYRDSAIVGGDTQYF; v_gene: TRBV7-8; abundance: NA; j_gene: TRBJ2-3; d_gene: NA; len: 18
CDR3nt: TGTGCCAGCAGTGATGCGGGGTATAGCTCCTACAATGAGCAGTTCTTC; CDR3aa: CASSDAGYSSYNEQFF; v_gene: TRBV2; abundance: few; j_gene: TRBJ2-1; d_gene: NA; len: 16